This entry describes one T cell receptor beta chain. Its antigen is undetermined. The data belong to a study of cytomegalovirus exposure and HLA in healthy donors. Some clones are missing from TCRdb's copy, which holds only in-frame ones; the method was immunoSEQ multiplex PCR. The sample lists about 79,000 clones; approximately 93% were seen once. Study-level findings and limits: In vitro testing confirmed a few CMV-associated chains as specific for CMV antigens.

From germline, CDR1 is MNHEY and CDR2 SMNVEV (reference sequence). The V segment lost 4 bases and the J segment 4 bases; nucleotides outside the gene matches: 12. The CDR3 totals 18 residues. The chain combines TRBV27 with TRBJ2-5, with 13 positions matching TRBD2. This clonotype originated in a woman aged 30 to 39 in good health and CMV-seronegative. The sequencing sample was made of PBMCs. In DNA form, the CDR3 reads TGTGCCAGCAGTTCGCGACTAGCGGGGGGCGTCTATTTAGAGACCCAGTACTTC. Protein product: CASSSRLAGGVYLETQYF.